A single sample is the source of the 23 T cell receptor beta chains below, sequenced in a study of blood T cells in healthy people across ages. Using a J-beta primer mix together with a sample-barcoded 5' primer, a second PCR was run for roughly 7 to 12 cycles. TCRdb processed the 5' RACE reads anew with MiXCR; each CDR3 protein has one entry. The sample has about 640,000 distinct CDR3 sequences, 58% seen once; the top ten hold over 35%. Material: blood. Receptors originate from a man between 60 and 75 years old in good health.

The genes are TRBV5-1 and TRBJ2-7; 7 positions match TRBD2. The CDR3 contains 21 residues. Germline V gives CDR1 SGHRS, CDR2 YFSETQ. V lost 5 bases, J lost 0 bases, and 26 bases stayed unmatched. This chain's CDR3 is CASRRLWGGTPGQQSSYEQYF. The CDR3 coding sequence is TGCGCCAGCAGAAGATTGTGGGGGGGGACTCCGGGGCAGCAAAGCTCCTACGAGCAGTACTTC.

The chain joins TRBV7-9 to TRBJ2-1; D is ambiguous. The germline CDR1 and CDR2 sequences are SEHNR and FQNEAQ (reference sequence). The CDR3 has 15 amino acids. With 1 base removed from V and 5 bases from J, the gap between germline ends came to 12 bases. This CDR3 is CASSLGYGNHNEQFF. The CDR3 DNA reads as TGTGCCAGCAGCTTAGGGTATGGGAACCACAATGAGCAGTTCTTC.

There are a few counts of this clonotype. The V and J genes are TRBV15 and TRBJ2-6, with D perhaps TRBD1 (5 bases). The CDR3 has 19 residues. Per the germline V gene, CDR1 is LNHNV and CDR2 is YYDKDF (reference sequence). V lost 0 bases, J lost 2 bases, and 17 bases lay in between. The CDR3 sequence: CATSRDRQGTAAGANVLTF. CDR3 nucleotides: TGTGCCACCAGCAGAGATCGGCAGGGCACCGCTGCTGGGGCCAACGTCCTGACTTTC.

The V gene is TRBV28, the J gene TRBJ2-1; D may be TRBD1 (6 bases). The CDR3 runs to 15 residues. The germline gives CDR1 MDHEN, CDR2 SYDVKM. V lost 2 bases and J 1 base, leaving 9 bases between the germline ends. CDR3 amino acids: CASSLLGQSYNEQFF. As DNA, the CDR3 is TGTGCCAGCAGTTTACTAGGACAGTCCTACAATGAGCAGTTCTTC.

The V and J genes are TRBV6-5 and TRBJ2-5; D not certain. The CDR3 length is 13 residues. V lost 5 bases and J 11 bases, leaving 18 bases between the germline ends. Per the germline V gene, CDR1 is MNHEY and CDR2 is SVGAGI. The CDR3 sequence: CASSPPATQEQYF. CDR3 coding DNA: TGTGCCAGCAGTCCTCCAGCGACTCAGGAGCAGTACTTC.

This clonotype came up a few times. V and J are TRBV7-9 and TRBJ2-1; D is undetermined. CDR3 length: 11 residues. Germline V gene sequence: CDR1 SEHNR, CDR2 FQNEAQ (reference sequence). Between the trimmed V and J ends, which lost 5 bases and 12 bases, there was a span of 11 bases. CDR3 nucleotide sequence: TGTGCCAGCAGCAAGACGGGCGGGCAGTTCTTC. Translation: CASSKTGGQFF.

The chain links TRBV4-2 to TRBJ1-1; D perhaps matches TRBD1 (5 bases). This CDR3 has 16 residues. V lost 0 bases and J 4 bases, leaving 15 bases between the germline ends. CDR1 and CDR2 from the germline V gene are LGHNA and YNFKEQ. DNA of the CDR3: TGTGCCAGCAGCCAAGAGGGGGGATCCTTGGGCACTGAAGCTTTCTTT. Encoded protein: CASSQEGGSLGTEAFF.

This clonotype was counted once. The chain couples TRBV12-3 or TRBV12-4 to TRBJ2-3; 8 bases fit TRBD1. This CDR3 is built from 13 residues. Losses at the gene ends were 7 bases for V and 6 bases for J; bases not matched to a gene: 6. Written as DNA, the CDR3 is TGTGCCAGCACCTGGACAGGGCTGGATACGCAGTATTTT. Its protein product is CASTWTGLDTQYF.

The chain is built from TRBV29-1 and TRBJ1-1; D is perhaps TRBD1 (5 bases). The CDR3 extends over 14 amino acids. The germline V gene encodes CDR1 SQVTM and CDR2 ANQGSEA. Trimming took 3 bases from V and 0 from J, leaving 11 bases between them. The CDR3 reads CSVDPGAVNTEAFF. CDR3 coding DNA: TGCAGCGTTGATCCCGGGGCCGTGAACACTGAAGCTTTCTTT.

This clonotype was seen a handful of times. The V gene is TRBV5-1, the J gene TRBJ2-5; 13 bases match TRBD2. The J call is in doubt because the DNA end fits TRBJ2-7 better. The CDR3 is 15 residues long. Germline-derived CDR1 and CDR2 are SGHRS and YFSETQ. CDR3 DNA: TGCGCCAGCAGCCCAAACGGACTAGCGGGGGTCGAGCAGTACTTC. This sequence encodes CASSPNGLAGVEQYF.

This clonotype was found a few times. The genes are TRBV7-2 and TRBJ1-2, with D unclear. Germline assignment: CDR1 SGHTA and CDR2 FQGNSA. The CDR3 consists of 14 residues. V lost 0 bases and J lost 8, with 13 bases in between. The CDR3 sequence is CASSLALQPGGYTF. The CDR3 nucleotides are TGTGCCAGCAGCTTAGCTCTACAGCCGGGAGGCTACACCTTC.

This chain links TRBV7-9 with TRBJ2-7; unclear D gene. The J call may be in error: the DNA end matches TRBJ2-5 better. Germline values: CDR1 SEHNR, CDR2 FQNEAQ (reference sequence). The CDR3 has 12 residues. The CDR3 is CASSILRETQYF. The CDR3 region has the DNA TGTGCCAGCAGCATATTAAGGGAGACCCAGTACTTC.

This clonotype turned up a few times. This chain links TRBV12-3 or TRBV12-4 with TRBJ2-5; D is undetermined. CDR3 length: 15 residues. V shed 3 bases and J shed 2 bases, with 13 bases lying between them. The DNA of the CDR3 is TGTGCCAGCAGTTTCTTCGTAGACATGCAAGAGACCCAGTACTTC. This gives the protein CASSFFVDMQETQYF.

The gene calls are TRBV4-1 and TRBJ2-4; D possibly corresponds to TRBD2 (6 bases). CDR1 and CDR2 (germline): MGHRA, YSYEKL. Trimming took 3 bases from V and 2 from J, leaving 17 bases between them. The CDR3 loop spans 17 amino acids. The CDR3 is CASSQDQGGWSKNIQYF. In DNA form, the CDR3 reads TGCGCCAGCAGCCAGGATCAGGGAGGTTGGTCCAAAAACATTCAGTACTTC.

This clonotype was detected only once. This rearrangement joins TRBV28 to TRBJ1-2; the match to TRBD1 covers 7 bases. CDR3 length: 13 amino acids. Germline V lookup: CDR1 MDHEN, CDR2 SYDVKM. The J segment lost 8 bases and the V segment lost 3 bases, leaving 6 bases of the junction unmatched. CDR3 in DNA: TGTGCCAGCAGTTTTAGACAGGGAGGCGGCTACACCTTC. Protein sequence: CASSFRQGGGYTF.

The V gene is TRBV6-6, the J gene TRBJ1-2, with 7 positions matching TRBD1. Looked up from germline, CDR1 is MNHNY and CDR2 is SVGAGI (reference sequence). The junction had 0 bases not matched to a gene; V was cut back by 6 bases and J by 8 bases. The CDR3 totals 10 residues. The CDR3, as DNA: TGTGCCAGCAGACAGGGGGGCTACACCTTC. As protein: CASRQGGYTF.

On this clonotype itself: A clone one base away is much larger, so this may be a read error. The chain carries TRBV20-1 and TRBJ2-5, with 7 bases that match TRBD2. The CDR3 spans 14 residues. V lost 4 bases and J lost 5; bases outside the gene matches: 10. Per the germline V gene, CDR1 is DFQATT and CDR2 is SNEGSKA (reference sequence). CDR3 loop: CSAKGRAGKETQYF. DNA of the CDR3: TGCAGTGCTAAGGGACGAGCGGGGAAGGAGACCCAGTACTTC.

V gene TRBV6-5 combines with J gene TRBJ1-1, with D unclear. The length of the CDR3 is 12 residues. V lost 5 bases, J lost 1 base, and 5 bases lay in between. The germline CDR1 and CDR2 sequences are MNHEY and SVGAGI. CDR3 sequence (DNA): TGTGCCAGCAGTAGACGGAACACTGAAGCTTTCTTT. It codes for CASSRRNTEAFF.

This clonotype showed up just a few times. DNA for the CDR3: TGTGCCACCAGTGATTCGGGGGGCCTCTTGTTCAATGAGCAGTTCTTC. It specifies CATSDSGGLLFNEQFF. The genes are TRBV24-1 and TRBJ2-1, with a weak D call TRBD2 (7 bases). Germline V CDR1 and CDR2: KGHDR, SFDVKD. The CDR3 is made up of 16 amino acids. V lost 2 bases and J lost 6, with 16 bases in between.

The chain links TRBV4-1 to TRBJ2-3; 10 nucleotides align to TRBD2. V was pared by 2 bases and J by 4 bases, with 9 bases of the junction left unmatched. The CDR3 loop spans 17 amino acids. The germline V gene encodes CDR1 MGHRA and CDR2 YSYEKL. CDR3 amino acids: CASSQTPSGGNADTQYF. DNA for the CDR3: TGCGCCAGCAGCCAAACCCCTAGCGGGGGTAATGCAGATACGCAGTATTTT.

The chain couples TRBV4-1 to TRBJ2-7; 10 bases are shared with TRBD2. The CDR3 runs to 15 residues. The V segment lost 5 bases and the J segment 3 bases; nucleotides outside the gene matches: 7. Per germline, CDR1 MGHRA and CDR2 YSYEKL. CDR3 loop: CASSLQAGGIYEQYF. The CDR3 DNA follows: TGCGCCAGCAGCTTACAAGCGGGGGGGATCTACGAGCAGTACTTC.

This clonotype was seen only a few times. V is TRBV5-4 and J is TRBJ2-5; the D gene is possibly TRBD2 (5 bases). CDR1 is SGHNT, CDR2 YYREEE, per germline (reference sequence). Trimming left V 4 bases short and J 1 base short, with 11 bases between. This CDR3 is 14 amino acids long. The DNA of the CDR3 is TGTGCCAGCAGCCCGGCGGGTTTCCAAGAGACCCAGTACTTC. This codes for CASSPAGFQETQYF.

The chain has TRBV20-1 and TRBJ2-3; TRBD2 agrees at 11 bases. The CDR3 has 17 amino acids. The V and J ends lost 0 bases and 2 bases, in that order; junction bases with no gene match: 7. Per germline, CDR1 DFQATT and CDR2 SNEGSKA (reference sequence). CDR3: CSARDPRLAGYTDTQYF. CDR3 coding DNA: TGCAGTGCTAGAGACCCTAGACTAGCGGGGTACACAGATACGCAGTATTTT.